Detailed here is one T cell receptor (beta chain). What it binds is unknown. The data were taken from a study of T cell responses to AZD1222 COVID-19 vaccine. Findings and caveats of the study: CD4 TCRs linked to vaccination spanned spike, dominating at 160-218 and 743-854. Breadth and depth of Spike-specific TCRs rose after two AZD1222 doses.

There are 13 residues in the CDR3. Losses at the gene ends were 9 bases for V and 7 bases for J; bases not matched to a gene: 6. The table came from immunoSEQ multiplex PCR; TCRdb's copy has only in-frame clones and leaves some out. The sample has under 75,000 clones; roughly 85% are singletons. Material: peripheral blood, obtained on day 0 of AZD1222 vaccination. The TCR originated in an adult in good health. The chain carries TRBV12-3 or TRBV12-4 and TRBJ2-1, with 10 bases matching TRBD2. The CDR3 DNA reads TGTGCCAGTCTAGCGGGAGAGGTAAATGAGCAGTTCTTC. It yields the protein CASLAGEVNEQFF.